These T cell receptor beta chains were read from a single sample in a study of blood T cell repertoires in COVID-19. Clones were read by immunoSEQ multiplex PCR, and TCRdb kept only the in-frame ones, dropping some. The table lists about 120,000 clones, 79% of them singletons. Sample: peripheral blood. Receptors were obtained from a woman aged 80 or over with acute or convalescent COVID-19. Both conserved end residues are part of each CDR3. The D gene is left open where the match is weak. Where a row states a size, it is once, few, many or the class of an expanded clone; other rows omit it.

TRBV28	TRBJ1-2	TRBD1	-	TGTGCCAGCAGTTTATACACACAGGGGCCATTGGACTATGGCTACACCTTC	CASSLYTQGPLDYGYTF
TRBV24-1	TRBJ1-3	-	-	TGTGCCACCAGAACAGCCTCTTCGGGAAACACCATATATTTT	CATRTASSGNTIYF
TRBV5-1	TRBJ2-7	TRBD1	-	TGCGCCAGCAGCTTAGTTCCCACGGGACAGCCGAACGAGCAGTACTTC	CASSLVPTGQPNEQYF
TRBV25-1	TRBJ2-5	-	-	TGTGCCAGCAGTGAATTGGTTACGGGGACCCAGTACTTC	CASSELVTGTQYF
TRBV5-8	TRBJ1-5	-	-	TGTGCCAGCAGAACCATCGGGGGGCCCCAGCATTTT	CASRTIGGPQHF
TRBV7-9	TRBJ1-5	-	few	TGTGCCAGCAGCATGACGACTGGACAGCCCCAGCATTTT	CASSMTTGQPQHF
TRBV19	TRBJ2-1	TRBD1	few	TGTGCCAGTAGTCTAAATCGGGACAGGGGCGATGAGCAGTTCTTC	CASSLNRDRGDEQFF
TRBV24-1	TRBJ2-2	-	-	TGTGCCACCAGTGATGCTCAGGTGGGGCTATTCACCGGGGAGCTGTTTTTT	CATSDAQVGLFTGELFF
TRBV10-3	TRBJ2-1	TRBD2	-	TGTGCCATCAGCGGCGGGACTAGCAGAAATGAGCAGTTCTTC	CAISGGTSRNEQFF
TRBV28	TRBJ2-3	TRBD2	-	TGTGCCAGCCATCTAGCGGGCCGCACAGATACGCAGTATTTT	CASHLAGRTDTQYF
TRBV7-2	TRBJ1-3	TRBD1	-	TGTGCCAGCAGGCTCGCGGGGACAGGGGCTGGAAACACCATATATTTT	CASRLAGTGAGNTIYF
TRBV10-2	TRBJ1-5	-	-	TGCGCCAGCAGTGAATGGGGGGATAGCAATCAGCCCCAGCATTTT	CASSEWGDSNQPQHF
TRBV7-2	TRBJ2-7	-	-	TGTGCCAGCAGCTTAGGTCGGGGGTGGTACGAGCAGTACTTC	CASSLGRGWYEQYF
TRBV28	TRBJ2-7	-	-	TGTGCCAGCAGACCACTGTTTAATCTCTACGAGCAGTACTTC	CASRPLFNLYEQYF
TRBV5-8	TRBJ1-1	TRBD1	-	TGTGCCAGCAGCTTGGTGGACAGGGGCTTAGCTTTCTTT	CASSLVDRGLAFF
TRBV9	TRBJ2-1	TRBD2	-	TGTGCCAGCAGCTCAAGCGGGGGGGAGTATGAGCAGTTCTTC	CASSSSGGEYEQFF
TRBV7-2	TRBJ1-5	TRBD1	-	TGTGCCAGCAGCCCCACAGGGGGCAATCAGCCCCAGCATTTT	CASSPTGGNQPQHF
TRBV21-1	TRBJ1-2	-	-	TGTGCCAGCAGCAAAGCCTGTAGACAGGGGGGCTATGGCTACACCTTC	CASSKACRQGGYGYTF
TRBV7-2	TRBJ2-2	-	-	TGTGCCAGCAGCTTAGAAGGGGGAGCCACCGGGGAGCTGTTTTTT	CASSLEGGATGELFF
TRBV2	TRBJ1-1	TRBD1	-	TGTGCCAGCAGTCAGGGGGTAGGCACTGAAGCTTTCTTT	CASSQGVGTEAFF
TRBV28	TRBJ1-4	TRBD1	few	TGTGCCAGCACTAGCAACAGGGGGTTGTCTAATGAAAAACTGTTTTTT	CASTSNRGLSNEKLFF
TRBV6-5	TRBJ2-7	TRBD2	-	TGTGCCAGCTTGACTAGCGGGGGGATAATTTACGAGCAGTACTTC	CASLTSGGIIYEQYF
TRBV6-5	TRBJ2-2	TRBD2	-	TGTGCCCGCAGCCTTAGCGGGGGGGGTACCGGGGAGCTGTTTTTT	CARSLSGGGTGELFF
TRBV4-3	TRBJ1-3	-	once	TGCGCCAGCAGCCAAGATGGGGGCAGGGGCTCGTCTGGAAACACCATATATTTT	CASSQDGGRGSSGNTIYF
TRBV5-5	TRBJ1-1	-	-	TGTGCCAGCAGCTTGTTCGAGGGCACTGAAGCTTTCTTT	CASSLFEGTEAFF
TRBV9	TRBJ2-7	TRBD2	-	TGTGCCAGCAGCCCACAACTAGCGAGCTCCTACGAGCAGTACTTC	CASSPQLASSYEQYF
TRBV30	TRBJ1-2	TRBD1	-	TGTGCCTGGAGCACACGACAGGGCGGAGGCTACACCTTC	CAWSTRQGGGYTF
TRBV28	TRBJ2-3	-	-	TGTGCCAGCAGTTTTGGGGAGACGCAGTATTTT	CASSFGETQYF
TRBV19	TRBJ1-5	-	-	TGTGCCAGTAGTATTGTGGGGGGTAATAGCAATCAGCCCCAGCATTTT	CASSIVGGNSNQPQHF
TRBV29-1	TRBJ1-5	-	once	TGCAGCTACGGACAGACCAATCAGCCCCAGCATTTT	CSYGQTNQPQHF
TRBV6-2/TRBV6-3	TRBJ2-3	TRBD2	few	TGTGCCAGCAGTTCATCCGGGACTAGCGGGGACAATCTCTCTTTT	CASSSSGTSGDNLSF